This entry is about one TCR beta chain. What it binds is not known. CD45RO-negative CD8 cells positively selected for CCR7 made up the naive population, which excluded terminally differentiated effector memory CD45RA+ cells. All the donors were Caucasian adults who lived in Nashville, Tennessee. Original analysis: There were no quality scores in the junction-only immunoSEQ sequences, so filtering differed. Some clones are missing from TCRdb's copy, which holds only in-frame ones; the method was immunoSEQ multiplex PCR. For V, J and clone size, that table is used; D and trimming come from the DNA. Of under 600,000 clones listed, roughly 98% are singletons. This specimen belongs to a study of shared clonotypes between healthy human individuals. Study overall: Each donor had three CD4 naive, three CD4 memory, two CD8 naive and one CD8 memory plate. Notes on the study in general: Non-shared clonotypes showed lower generation probabilities than clonotypes common to all four donors.

CDR3 length: 14 residues. The J segment lost 2 bases and the V segment lost 4 bases, leaving 4 bases of the junction unmatched. The germline gives CDR1 PRHDT, CDR2 FYEKMQ (reference sequence). This TCR was sampled from a man younger than 40 in good health. The source material was naive CD8+ T cells sorted from blood. J is TRBJ2-5 and V is TRBV13; 7 bases map to TRBD2. For the CDR3, the DNA is TGTGCCAGCAGCTATACGGGGGGACAAGAGACCCAGTACTTC. Amino acid sequence: CASSYTGGQETQYF.